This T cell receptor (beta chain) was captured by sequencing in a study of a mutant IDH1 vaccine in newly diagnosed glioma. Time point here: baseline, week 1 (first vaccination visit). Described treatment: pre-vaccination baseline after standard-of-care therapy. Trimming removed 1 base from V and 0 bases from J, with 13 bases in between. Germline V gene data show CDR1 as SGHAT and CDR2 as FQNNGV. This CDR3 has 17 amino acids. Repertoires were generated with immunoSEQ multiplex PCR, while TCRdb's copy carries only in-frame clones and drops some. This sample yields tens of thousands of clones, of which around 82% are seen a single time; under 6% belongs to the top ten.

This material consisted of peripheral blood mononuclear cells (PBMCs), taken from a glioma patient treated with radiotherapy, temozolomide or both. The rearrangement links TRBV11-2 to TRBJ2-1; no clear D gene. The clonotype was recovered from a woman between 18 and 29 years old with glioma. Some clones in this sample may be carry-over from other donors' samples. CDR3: CASSLVRTGNSYNEQFF. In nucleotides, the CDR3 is TGTGCCAGCAGCTTAGTTCGCACTGGTAACTCCTACAATGAGCAGTTCTTC.